This TCR beta chain was observed in a study of metastatic and nonmetastatic thyroid tumors. In the study overall: Peripheral blood and tumor or nodule samples from malignant and benign thyroid patients were compared.

In regard to this clone: The target antigen is unknown.

All patients were treatment-naive before thyroid surgery. In the authors' methods: CDR3 differences across clinicopathological groups were used to build a distant-metastasis classifier for papillary thyroid cancer. TCRdb re-clonotyped the PCR reads through MiXCR. The V and J calls shown here were made by TCRdb, not taken from the authors' results. Found here are approximately 17,000 clones, 25% to 30% of them singletons; the top ten hold approximately 15%. Whole-study findings and limits: Compared with benign nodules, malignant thyroid tumors were reported to have significantly higher TCR beta diversity in both blood and tumor.

V lost 5 bases and J lost 4, with 11 bases in between. The CDR3 spans 13 residues. Per the germline V gene, CDR1 is MNHEY and CDR2 is SMNVEV (reference sequence). Sequenced: adjacent normal tissue. The V and J genes are TRBV27 and TRBJ1-1; no firm D call. The TCR sequence derives from a female donor with papillary thyroid cancer or a benign thyroid nodule (not recorded which). Some clones in this sample may be carry-over from other donors' samples. CDR3 nucleotide sequence: TGTGCCAGCAGTATTGCGATGGGCACTGAAGCTTTCTTT. It specifies CASSIAMGTEAFF.